These 20 T cell receptor beta chains were all obtained from the same sample, sequenced in a study of cytomegalovirus exposure and HLA in healthy donors. The study ran its PCR with 60 Vbeta and 13 Jbeta primers. Profiled with immunoSEQ multiplex PCR; TCRdb holds only in-frame clones, not every one. The sample has under 200,000 clones, around 72% seen once; the top ten hold more than 2.5%. Sequenced input: PBMCs. Every receptor here comes from a female donor in good health and CMV-seronegative.

The chain links TRBV19 to TRBJ1-2, with D tentatively TRBD1 (6 bases). Looked up from germline, CDR1 is LNHDA and CDR2 is SQIVND (reference sequence). Between the trimmed V and J ends, which lost 3 bases and 10 bases, there was a span of 15 bases. The CDR3 covers 13 residues. The CDR3 DNA reads as TGTGCCAGTAGTATGGCAGGGGTAATCGACTACACCTTC. Its translation is CASSMAGVIDYTF.

This chain connects TRBV25-1 to TRBJ2-1, with D tentatively TRBD2 (5 bases). The germline V gene encodes CDR1 MGHDK and CDR2 SYGVNS. This CDR3 contains 12 residues. Trimming left V 6 bases short and J 8 bases short, with 11 bases between. The CDR3 region is CASRFLRDEQFF. The CDR3 DNA is TGTGCCAGCAGGTTTTTGAGGGATGAGCAGTTCTTC.

About this clone: Distinct nucleotide sequences in the sample also encode this CDR3. The V call is TRBV5-1, the J call TRBJ1-1; a possible D gene is TRBD1 (5 bases). Germline CDR1 is SGHRS and CDR2 is YFSETQ. V was pared by 0 bases and J by 2 bases, with 11 bases between. The CDR3 is 15 residues long. The CDR3: CASSLAQGLNTEAFF. The DNA of the CDR3 is TGCGCCAGCAGCTTGGCGCAGGGCCTAAACACTGAAGCTTTCTTT.

V gene TRBV10-3 combines with J gene TRBJ2-7, with 8 positions matching TRBD1. V shed 2 bases and J 5 bases; nucleotides not matched to a gene: 11. The CDR3 consists of 16 residues. Germline-derived CDR1 and CDR2 are ENHRY and SYGVKD. CDR3 sequence: CAISEPMPGQVNEQYF. CDR3 DNA sequence: TGTGCCATCAGTGAGCCAATGCCGGGACAGGTGAACGAGCAGTACTTC.

This sequence joins TRBV6-1 and TRBJ2-1; 8 positions match TRBD2. CDR3 length equals 17 residues. Germline CDR1 reads MNHNS; CDR2 reads SASEGT. The V gene end was trimmed by 4 bases and the J gene end by 10 bases; junction bases not matched to a gene: 18. Written as DNA, the CDR3 is TGTGCCAGCAGTGGGTGGGGTAGGACTAGCAGGCCTCGGGAGCAGTTCTTC. Translated: CASSGWGRTSRPREQFF.

V gene TRBV15 combines with J gene TRBJ2-2; a possible D gene is TRBD2 (5 bases). This CDR3 contains 14 residues. From germline, CDR1 is LNHNV and CDR2 YYDKDF (reference sequence). Trimming cost V 9 bases and J 5 bases, with 16 bases left between them. CDR3 sequence reads: CATTFTPGTGELFF. The CDR3 coding sequence is TGTGCCACTACCTTTACCCCGGGAACCGGGGAGCTGTTTTTT. Combining the CDR3 with reference TRBV15 and TRBJ2-2 gives the whole variable domain DAMVIQNPRYQVTQFGKPVTLSCSQTLNHNVMYWYQQKSSQAPKLLFHYYDKDFNNEADTPDNFQSRRPNTSFCFLDIRSPGLGDTAMYLCATTFTPGTGELFFGEGSRLTVL.

Points on this clone: At one end, the junction sequence differs from germline, possibly due to a read error. This chain joins TRBV7-7 and TRBJ2-3; D unclear. The CDR3 contains 15 residues. Looked up from germline, CDR1 is SSHAT and CDR2 is FNYEAQ (reference sequence). CDR3 protein: CASSLKGAPTDTQYF. CDR3 sequence (DNA): TGTGCTAGCAGCTTAAAAGGAGCTCCCACAGATACGCAGTATTTT.

This rearrangement joins TRBV5-1 to TRBJ1-1; no reliable D call. This CDR3 region has 14 residues. The V and J ends lost 4 bases and 1 base respectively, with 11 bases between them. Per the germline V gene, CDR1 is SGHRS and CDR2 is YFSETQ. The CDR3 DNA is TGCGCCAGCAGCGTCTCGACACCGAACACTGAAGCTTTCTTT. It is translated as CASSVSTPNTEAFF.

In its sample, this clone was seen a few times. J is TRBJ2-7 and V is TRBV5-8; unclear D gene. Trimming removed 4 bases from V and 4 bases from J, with 12 bases in between. CDR3 size: 13 residues. CDR1 is SGHTS and CDR2 is YDEGEE in the germline V gene. The CDR3 loop reads CASSPQARYEQYF. The CDR3 nucleotides are TGTGCCAGCAGCCCTCAGGCAAGGTACGAGCAGTACTTC.

The chain is built from TRBV6-5 and TRBJ1-1; 10 positions match TRBD1. CDR1 is MNHEY and CDR2 is SVGAGI in the germline V gene. This CDR3 has 13 residues. With V trimmed by 4 bases and J by 6 bases, 2 bases remained unmatched. CDR3 DNA sequence: TGTGCCAGCAGTTCTGGACAGGGGGCTGAAGCTTTCTTT. Translation gives CASSSGQGAEAFF.

V is TRBV15 and J is TRBJ1-2, with D possibly being TRBD1 (6 bases). V lost 3 bases to trimming and J lost 5 bases, with 13 bases between them. The CDR3 consists of 14 residues. Germline lookup yields CDR1 LNHNV and CDR2 YYDKDF (reference sequence). CDR3 in amino acids: CATSRGAGVYGYTF. For the CDR3, the DNA is TGTGCCACCAGCAGGGGGGCAGGGGTTTATGGCTACACCTTC. Combining the CDR3 with reference TRBV15 and TRBJ1-2 gives the whole variable domain DAMVIQNPRYQVTQFGKPVTLSCSQTLNHNVMYWYQQKSSQAPKLLFHYYDKDFNNEADTPDNFQSRRPNTSFCFLDIRSPGLGDTAMYLCATSRGAGVYGYTFGSGTRLTVV.

The genes are TRBV7-9 and TRBJ1-2; TRBD1 might be the D (5 bases). From germline, CDR1 is SEHNR and CDR2 FQNEAQ (reference sequence). The CDR3 loop spans 15 amino acids. Trimming left V 4 bases short and J 0 bases short, with 12 bases between. The CDR3 region has the DNA TGTGCCAGCAGCTCCTCCGCAGGGACTAACTATGGCTACACCTTC. Translated: CASSSSAGTNYGYTF. Supplemented by reference TRBV7-9 and TRBJ1-2, the full variable domain reads DTGVSQNPRHKITKRGQNVTFRCDPISEHNRLYWYRQTLGQGPEFLTYFQNEAQLEKSRLLSDRFSAERPKGSFSTLEIQRTEQGDSAMYLCASSSSAGTNYGYTFGSGTRLTVV.

The chain is built from TRBV4-2 and TRBJ1-1, with D maybe TRBD1 (5 bases). CDR3 size: 14 residues. From germline, CDR1 is LGHNA and CDR2 YNFKEQ. Trimming stripped 7 bases from V and 0 bases from J, with 12 bases between. CDR3 sequence (DNA): TGTGCCAGCACCGGGGGATTAATGAACACTGAAGCTTTCTTT. Protein: CASTGGLMNTEAFF.

The chain carries TRBV5-6 and TRBJ1-4; no definite D call. The CDR3 extends over 15 amino acids. Germline values: CDR1 SGHDT, CDR2 YYEEEE. The V and J ends lost 4 bases and 4 bases respectively, with 14 bases between them. The CDR3 loop is CASSLARGLNEKLFF. CDR3 nucleotides: TGTGCCAGCAGCCTAGCTAGAGGACTTAATGAAAAACTGTTTTTT.

This sequence joins TRBV15 and TRBJ1-2; D call uncertain. Germline CDR1 reads LNHNV; CDR2 reads YYDKDF (reference sequence). Deletions cut 6 bases from V and 0 bases from J, with 8 bases between. This CDR3 has 13 amino acids. This CDR3 is CATSGSANYGYTF. DNA of the CDR3: TGTGCCACCAGTGGCAGTGCTAACTATGGCTACACCTTC.

This clone was seen only a few times. The V call is TRBV7-2, the J call TRBJ1-3, with TRBD1 identical over 10 bases. J lost 4 bases, V lost 4 bases, and 4 bases had no gene match. This CDR3 is 15 amino acids long. Germline V gene sequence: CDR1 SGHTA, CDR2 FQGNSA. The CDR3 region has the DNA TGTGCCAGCAGCTATGACAGGGGGCCAGGAAACACCATATATTTT. Its protein product is CASSYDRGPGNTIYF.

V gene TRBV6-5 combines with J gene TRBJ2-2, with a possible D match to TRBD2 (5 bases). CDR1 MNHEY and CDR2 SVGAGI come from the germline V gene. With 5 bases removed from V and 5 bases from J, the gap between germline ends came to 9 bases. CDR3 length: 13 residues. The CDR3 DNA follows: TGTGCCAGCAGTGAGACGGGGACCGGGGAGCTGTTTTTT. Translating gives CASSETGTGELFF.

This clone was seen only once. This chain uses TRBV11-3 with TRBJ1-1, with 9 bases lining up with TRBD1. In germline, CDR1 is SGHNT, CDR2 YENEEA. J gave up 4 bases and V 5 bases, and 5 bases lay outside the gene matches. This CDR3 comprises 14 residues. The CDR3 coding sequence is TGTGCCAGCAGCCCCGGGACAGGGTCCACTGAAGCTTTCTTT. This encodes CASSPGTGSTEAFF.

This sequence joins TRBV15 and TRBJ1-3, with 8 bases lining up with TRBD1. V was pared by 4 bases and J by 3 bases, with 8 bases of the junction left unmatched. There are 16 residues in the CDR3. From germline, CDR1 is LNHNV and CDR2 YYDKDF (reference sequence). CDR3 DNA sequence: TGTGCCACCAGCAAGGGGGGACAGGCGGGTGGAAACACCATATATTTT. It specifies CATSKGGQAGGNTIYF. Supplemented by reference TRBV15 and TRBJ1-3, the full variable domain reads DAMVIQNPRYQVTQFGKPVTLSCSQTLNHNVMYWYQQKSSQAPKLLFHYYDKDFNNEADTPDNFQSRRPNTSFCFLDIRSPGLGDTAMYLCATSKGGQAGGNTIYFGEGSWLTVV.

The sample holds one count of this clone. The chain carries TRBV4-1 and TRBJ2-1; the D gene is possibly TRBD2 (7 bases). V was pared by 2 bases and J by 1 base, with 15 bases between. Germline lookup yields CDR1 MGHRA and CDR2 YSYEKL. This CDR3 region has 17 residues. The CDR3, as DNA: TGCGCCAGCAGCCAAAAAGGGGGGGCCATTTCCTACAATGAGCAGTTCTTC. Its protein is CASSQKGGAISYNEQFF.